This T cell receptor (beta chain) was sequenced in a study of T cell responses to AZD1222 COVID-19 vaccine. With respect to this clone: As yet, its antigen is unknown.

Germline CDR1 is LGHNA and CDR2 is YNFKEQ. Unmatched junction bases numbered 6, after V lost 4 bases and J lost 2 bases. The length of the CDR3 is 15 residues. Study-wide results and caveats: Nearly half of unique spike-specific TCRs reportedly avoided B.1.351 and B.1.1.7 mutated regions.

The protocol was immunoSEQ multiplex PCR, while the TCRdb copy is restricted to in-frame clones and leaves out a portion. The sample shows 150,000 to 250,000 clones, roughly 92% of them seen only once. The V and J genes are TRBV4-2 and TRBJ2-3, with TRBD2 identical over 7 bases. The sequencing used peripheral blood, collected 28 days after the second AZD1222 dose. The clonotype originates from an adult who received the AZD1222 COVID-19 vaccine. In nucleotides, the CDR3 is TGTGCCAGCAGCCGGGACTATCAATCCACAGATACGCAGTATTTT. This encodes CASSRDYQSTDTQYF.